Each of the 18 T cell receptor beta chains below was sequenced from the same sample in a study of shared clonotypes between healthy human individuals. Clones were read by immunoSEQ multiplex PCR, and TCRdb kept only the in-frame ones, dropping some. Seen here are 2.5 million or so clones, approximately 90% observed once, and the top ten hold around 0.14%. Sequencing used naive CD4+ T cells sorted from blood. As for subset: CD45RA+ positively selected. Source of these receptors: a man between 18 and 29 years old in good health.

This chain uses TRBV6-5 with TRBJ1-1, with TRBD1 as a possible D gene (5 bases). This CDR3 region has 15 residues. Germline-derived CDR1 and CDR2 are MNHEY and SVGAGI. The V and J ends lost 3 bases and 1 base respectively, with 12 bases between them. This chain's CDR3 is CASSYGTVGNTEAFF. The CDR3 DNA reads as TGTGCCAGCAGTTATGGGACGGTGGGGAACACTGAAGCTTTCTTT.

The chain carries TRBV2 and TRBJ2-5; weak D call: TRBD2 (6 bases). This CDR3 spans 16 amino acids. From germline, CDR1 is SNHLY and CDR2 FYNNEI. V shed 4 bases and J shed 3 bases, with 18 bases lying between them. The CDR3 reads CASSVGGEQREETQYF. CDR3 DNA: TGTGCCAGCAGTGTAGGAGGAGAGCAGCGGGAAGAGACCCAGTACTTC.

The rearrangement links TRBV11-2 to TRBJ1-2, with D perhaps TRBD1 (6 bases). The CDR3 contains 15 residues. CDR1 and CDR2 (germline): SGHAT, FQNNGV. Trimming pared 4 bases from V and 13 bases from J, leaving 25 bases between. CDR3 sequence: CASSSSGTRALWGTF. The DNA of the CDR3 is TGTGCCAGCAGCTCTTCCGGGACAAGGGCTTTATGGGGCACCTTC.

The gene calls are TRBV7-2 and TRBJ2-7; 7 nucleotides match TRBD1. CDR3 length: 15 residues. V shed 5 bases and J 0 bases; nucleotides not matched to a gene: 7. CDR1 and CDR2 (germline): SGHTA, FQGNSA. The CDR3 spells CASSLWTGVSYEQYF. The DNA for the CDR3 is TGTGCCAGCAGCCTCTGGACAGGAGTCTCCTACGAGCAGTACTTC.

Only a few counts were recorded for this clone. Other DNA sequences in this sample translate to the same CDR3. The gene calls are TRBV5-1 and TRBJ2-5; TRBD1 matches at 7 bases. The CDR3 is made up of 14 amino acids. Losses at the gene ends were 1 base for V and 1 base for J; bases not matched to a gene: 1. The V gene's germline CDR1 is SGHRS and CDR2 YFSETQ. The CDR3: CASSLTGAQETQYF. CDR3 bases: TGCGCCAGCAGCTTGACAGGGGCCCAAGAGACCCAGTACTTC.

The chain joins TRBV7-9 to TRBJ2-3; 7 bases agree with TRBD1. The germline V gene encodes CDR1 SEHNR and CDR2 FQNEAQ (reference sequence). V dropped 6 bases and J dropped 2; count of bases not matched to a gene: 14. This CDR3 region has 17 residues. CDR3 loop: CASSNNKGAPNTDTQYF. The CDR3 DNA reads TGTGCCAGCAGTAATAACAAGGGGGCGCCGAACACAGATACGCAGTATTTT.

The chain couples TRBV5-1 to TRBJ2-3; D ambiguous. Germline CDR1 is SGHRS and CDR2 is YFSETQ. Trimming pared 4 bases from V and 5 bases from J, leaving 11 bases between. This CDR3 contains 13 residues. The CDR3 nucleotides are TGCGCCAGCAGCGTGTTTGCTGTAGATACGCAGTATTTT. Encoded protein: CASSVFAVDTQYF.

This clone was recorded only once. The gene calls are TRBV7-9 and TRBJ2-7; D gene unclear. Trimming removed 3 bases from V and 5 bases from J, with 5 bases in between. Germline V gives CDR1 SEHNR, CDR2 FQNEAQ (reference sequence). CDR3 length equals 11 residues. CDR3 DNA sequence: TGTGCCAGCAGCTTTTCAGACGAGCAGTACTTC. This gives the protein CASSFSDEQYF.

This chain connects TRBV6-5 to TRBJ1-2; D gene uncertain. This CDR3 spans 12 amino acids. Germline assignment: CDR1 MNHEY and CDR2 SVGAGI. Trimming removed 5 bases from V and 4 bases from J, with 8 bases in between. CDR3 amino acids: CASSPATYGYTF. The DNA for the CDR3 is TGTGCCAGCAGTCCCGCCACCTATGGCTACACCTTC.

The rearrangement joins TRBV6-1 to TRBJ1-1; D may be TRBD1 (6 bases). V was clipped by 1 base and J by 4 bases, with 13 bases between them. The CDR3 extends over 15 amino acids. The germline V gene has CDR1 MNHNS and CDR2 SASEGT. The CDR3 is CASSEVNREGTEAFF. CDR3 DNA sequence: TGTGCCAGCAGTGAAGTTAACAGGGAAGGCACTGAAGCTTTCTTT.

This clone was seen once. The chain links TRBV18 to TRBJ1-5; D is ambiguous. V lost 6 bases to trimming and J lost 3 bases, with 12 bases between them. Germline CDR1 is KGHSH and CDR2 is LQKENI. CDR3 size: 14 residues. CDR3 region: CASSSGINNQPQHF. CDR3 in DNA: TGTGCCAGCTCGTCAGGAATTAACAATCAGCCCCAGCATTTT.

The CDR3 coding sequence is TGTGCCAGCAGCGTGGGCAGCGGGGTCATCACCGGGGAGCTGTTTTTT. Translation gives CASSVGSGVITGELFF. This chain joins TRBV9 and TRBJ2-2, with 7 bases that match TRBD2. V lost 2 bases, J lost 4 bases, and 8 bases stayed unmatched. Germline V gene sequence: CDR1 SGDLS, CDR2 YYNGEE. The CDR3 sequence is 16 residues long.

The chain combines TRBV7-9 with TRBJ1-1, with a tentative D call TRBD1 (5 bases). CDR3 length: 15 residues. Germline values: CDR1 SEHNR, CDR2 FQNEAQ (reference sequence). Trimming pared 5 bases from V and 1 base from J, leaving 14 bases between. The CDR3 is CASSPRGTGNTEAFF. DNA of the CDR3: TGTGCCAGCAGCCCACGTGGGACTGGGAACACTGAAGCTTTCTTT.

This chain connects TRBV30 to TRBJ1-4, with 8 bases that match TRBD1. Germline-derived CDR1 and CDR2 are GTSNPN and SVGIG (reference sequence). V dropped 0 bases and J dropped 9; count of bases not matched to a gene: 12. The CDR3 spans 16 residues. In DNA form, the CDR3 reads TGTGCCTGGAGTGTAAGATTGGGGACAGGAGAGAAAAAACTGTTTTTT. Translation: CAWSVRLGTGEKKLFF.

J is TRBJ1-1 and V is TRBV7-8; a possible D gene is TRBD1 (5 bases). V was cut by 5 bases and J by 4 bases, with 20 bases left in between. This CDR3 has 16 amino acids. The germline V gene encodes CDR1 SGHVS and CDR2 FQNEAQ. The CDR3 coding sequence is TGTGCCAGCAGCCCGGTGGGGTGGAGGGGAGGCACTGAAGCTTTCTTT. Translating gives CASSPVGWRGGTEAFF.

CDR3 coding DNA: TGTGCCAGCAGGGCTACAGGGGGCAACTATGGCTACACCTTC. This gives the protein CASRATGGNYGYTF. The V call is TRBV6-1, the J call TRBJ1-2; 9 bases align to TRBD1. This CDR3 has 14 amino acids. CDR1 is MNHNS, CDR2 SASEGT, per germline. Trimming removed 6 bases from V and 2 bases from J; junction bases left unmatched: 4.

The CDR3 loop is CASSPDKARSNTEAFF. The CDR3 nucleotides are TGTGCCAGCAGCCCGGACAAGGCCCGGTCGAACACTGAAGCTTTCTTT. The V gene is TRBV5-6, the J gene TRBJ1-1, with TRBD1 as a possible D gene (5 bases). Deletions cut 4 bases from V and 1 base from J, with 17 bases between. The CDR3 is 16 residues long. Germline CDR1 is SGHDT and CDR2 is YYEEEE.

J is TRBJ2-3 and V is TRBV11-1; 7 nucleotides line up with TRBD2. This CDR3 is built from 16 residues. The germline gives CDR1 SGHAT, CDR2 FQDESV (reference sequence). V lost 2 bases, J lost 2 bases, and 7 bases stayed unmatched. The CDR3 bases are TGTGCCAGCAGCTTACTCCCAGCGGGGAACACAGATACGCAGTATTTT. This gives the protein CASSLLPAGNTDTQYF.